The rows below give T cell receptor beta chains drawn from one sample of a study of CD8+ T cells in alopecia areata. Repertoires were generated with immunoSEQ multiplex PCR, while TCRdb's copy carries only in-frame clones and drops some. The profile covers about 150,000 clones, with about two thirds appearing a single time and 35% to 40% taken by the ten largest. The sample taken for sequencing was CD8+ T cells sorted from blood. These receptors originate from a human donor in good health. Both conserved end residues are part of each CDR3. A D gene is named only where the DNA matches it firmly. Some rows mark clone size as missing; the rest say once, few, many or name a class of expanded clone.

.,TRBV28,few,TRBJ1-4,CASISPGTVRSRTEKLFF,TGTGCCAGCATTTCACCCGGGACGGTGAGGTCGAGGACTGAAAAACTGTTTTTT
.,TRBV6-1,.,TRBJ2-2,CASSVTGRRNTGELFF,TGTGCCAGCAGTGTTACGGGACGGCGGAACACCGGGGAGCTGTTTTTT
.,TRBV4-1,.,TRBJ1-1,CASSPRLVETEAFF,TGCGCCAGCAGCCCGAGGTTGGTAGAGACTGAAGCTTTCTTT
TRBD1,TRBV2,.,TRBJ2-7,CASPAGTGGKLGYEQYF,TGTGCCAGCCCTGCCGGGACAGGGGGTAAATTGGGCTACGAGCAGTACTTC
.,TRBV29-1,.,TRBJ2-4,CSVVRGNIQYF,TGCAGCGTGGTTAGGGGAAACATTCAGTACTTC
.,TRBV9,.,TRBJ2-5,CASSGRGSVQETQYF,TGTGCCAGCAGCGGACGGGGCAGCGTCCAAGAGACCCAGTACTTC
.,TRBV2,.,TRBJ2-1,CASSEVLGTLRSSYNEQFF,TGTGCCAGCAGTGAAGTACTCGGGACCCTGAGGAGCTCCTACAATGAGCAGTTCTTC
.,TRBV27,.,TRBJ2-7,CASSLQSSYEQYF,TGTGCCAGCAGTTTACAGAGCTCCTACGAGCAGTACTTC
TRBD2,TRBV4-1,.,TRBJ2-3,CASSQVLAGVGGAGDTQYF,TGCGCCAGCAGCCAAGTACTAGCGGGAGTCGGAGGGGCAGGAGATACGCAGTATTTT
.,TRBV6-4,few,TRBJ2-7,CASTYEQYF,TGTGCCAGCACCTACGAGCAGTACTTC
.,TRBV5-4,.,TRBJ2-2,CASRSGTGELFF,TGTGCCAGCAGGTCCGGCACCGGGGAGCTGTTTTTT
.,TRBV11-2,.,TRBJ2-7,CASSSTTGGEQYF,TGTGCCAGCAGCTCCACCACTGGGGGGGAGCAGTACTTC
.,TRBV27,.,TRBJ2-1,CASSHRDSSHEQFF,TGTGCCAGCAGCCACCGGGACTCATCACATGAGCAGTTCTTC
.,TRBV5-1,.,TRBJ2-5,CASSTTAEETQYF,TGCGCCAGCAGCACAACAGCTGAAGAGACCCAGTACTTC
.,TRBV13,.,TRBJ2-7,CASSFWGTYEQYF,TGTGCCAGCAGCTTCTGGGGGACTTACGAGCAGTACTTC
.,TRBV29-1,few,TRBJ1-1,CSARVNTEAFF,TGCAGCGCAAGAGTGAACACTGAAGCTTTCTTT
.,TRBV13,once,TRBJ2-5,CASSLGRNQETQYF,TGTGCCAGCAGCTTAGGGCGAAACCAAGAGACCCAGTACTTC